Given below is one TCR beta chain in context. Its specificity is not known. Extracted RNA was reverse transcribed, and the resulting cDNA served as sequencing template. Method: immunoSEQ multiplex PCR; TCRdb's copy keeps in-frame clones and lacks some. The sample carries fewer than 250,000 clones, more than 30% recorded once. The CDR3 is 15 amino acids. V lost 5 bases to trimming and J lost 3 bases; unmatched junction nucleotides: 4. Germline CDR1 MGHRA, CDR2 YSYEKL. Treatment given: oral pan-JAK inhibitor, 5-10 mg twice daily. Peripheral blood, together with lesional scalp punch biopsies, was collected from alopecia areata patients. This specimen comes from a study of CD8+ T cells in alopecia areata. Study results and limitations: Tofacitinib significantly decreased scalp clonality and expanded CD8+ clones among top 100.

This TCR was sampled from a human donor with alopecia areata. This chain uses TRBV4-1 with TRBJ1-5; 10 bases line up with TRBD1. Sequences were derived from CD4+ T cells sorted from blood, sampled at roughly week 30, from a patient treated with tofacitinib. The CDR3 nucleotides are TGCGCCAGCAGCTGGGACAGGGGAGACAATCAGCCCCAGCATTTT. This translates into CASSWDRGDNQPQHF.